The 32 T cell receptor beta chains presented below share a single source sample, sequenced in a study of shared T cell receptors in the human thymus. The data were produced by immunoSEQ multiplex PCR, yet TCRdb's version contains in-frame clones alone and is incomplete. The profile shows 700,000 to 750,000 clones, 80% to 90% of them singletons. The sample also formed part of further work on human thymus T cells.

Input material: thymocytes. The receptor source for this set is a girl less than two years old with a congenital heart defect.

This chain uses TRBV29-1 with TRBJ2-1; 10 bases are a match to TRBD2. CDR3 length: 13 residues. The V segment lost 5 bases and the J segment 4 bases; nucleotides outside the gene matches: 2. Per the germline V gene, CDR1 is SQVTM and CDR2 is ANQGSEA. CDR3 DNA sequence: TGCAGCGTTCCGACTAGCGGGTACAATGAGCAGTTCTTC. Translating it yields CSVPTSGYNEQFF.

The genes are TRBV6-1 and TRBJ2-5, with 8 nucleotides matching TRBD2. The CDR3 is 15 amino acids. J was trimmed by 7 bases and V by 7 bases; bases with no gene match: 14. CDR1 and CDR2 from the germline V gene are MNHNS and SASEGT. Written as DNA, the CDR3 is TGTGCCAGCAAGGGGCCGGGGGCCCGGGGGGGGACCCAGTACTTC. Amino acid sequence: CASKGPGARGGTQYF.

This chain joins TRBV5-4 and TRBJ1-2, with 8 bases identical to TRBD1. The CDR3 totals 14 residues. V shed 1 base and J 6 bases; nucleotides not matched to a gene: 5. Per the germline V gene, CDR1 is SGHNT and CDR2 is YYREEE (reference sequence). The CDR3 DNA follows: TGTGCCAGCAGCTTGAGGGCAGGGGGCCATGGCTACACCTTC. Amino acid sequence: CASSLRAGGHGYTF.

The J gene is TRBJ1-4, the V gene TRBV18; maybe TRBD1 (5 bases). The CDR3 loop spans 14 amino acids. V was shortened by 3 bases and J by 8 bases, with 13 bases between the two germline ends. The germline CDR1 and CDR2 sequences are KGHSH and LQKENI. CDR3 sequence reads: CASSPPWGVEKLFF. CDR3 DNA: TGTGCCAGCTCACCGCCCTGGGGGGTGGAAAAACTGTTTTTT.

The gene calls are TRBV4-2 and TRBJ2-7, with TRBD1 matching over 7 bases. The CDR3 consists of 17 residues. Germline CDR1 reads LGHNA; CDR2 reads YNFKEQ. V trimming: 0 bases; J trimming: 4 bases; junction bases outside the gene matches: 12. The chain's CDR3 is CASSQDPAHRDSYEQYF. CDR3 bases: TGTGCCAGCAGCCAAGACCCGGCCCACAGGGACAGTTACGAGCAGTACTTC.

The rearrangement joins TRBV5-6 to TRBJ1-1, with D maybe TRBD1 (5 bases). The CDR3 is 14 amino acids. V was shortened by 0 bases and J by 6 bases, with 12 bases between the two germline ends. Germline CDR1 SGHDT, CDR2 YYEEEE. CDR3: CASSLGFGAPEAFF. In nucleotides, the CDR3 is TGTGCCAGCAGCTTGGGGTTTGGGGCGCCTGAAGCTTTCTTT.

This rearrangement joins TRBV4-2 to TRBJ1-5; 8 nucleotides agree with TRBD1. Germline V gene data show CDR1 as LGHNA and CDR2 as YNFKEQ. This CDR3 has 16 amino acids. V lost 1 base, J lost 6 bases, and 8 bases stayed unmatched. Written as DNA, the CDR3 is TGTGCCAGCAGCCAAGGGGGGTACAGGGGGTTTCAGCCCCAGCATTTT. It is translated as CASSQGGYRGFQPQHF.

This sequence joins TRBV4-1 and TRBJ2-7, with D possibly being TRBD1 (5 bases). Germline loops: CDR1 MGHRA, CDR2 YSYEKL. The germline V and J ends were trimmed by 3 bases and 3 bases, with 30 bases remaining between them. This CDR3 has 20 residues. The CDR3 spells CASSQMGHPSVVSVGYEQYF. The CDR3 region has the DNA TGCGCCAGCAGCCAGATGGGGCATCCCTCGGTAGTGTCGGTCGGCTACGAGCAGTACTTC.

This chain links TRBV14 with TRBJ1-1, with a possible D match to TRBD1 (6 bases). Germline V gene sequence: CDR1 SGHDN, CDR2 FVKESK. This CDR3 is built from 18 residues. The germline V and J ends were trimmed by 0 bases and 0 bases, with 17 bases remaining between them. The CDR3 is CASSQEGAQGFVNTEAFF. The CDR3 region has the DNA TGTGCCAGCAGCCAAGAGGGGGCCCAGGGATTTGTGAACACTGAAGCTTTCTTT.

The J gene is TRBJ2-2, the V gene TRBV27, with TRBD2 as a possible D gene (6 bases). V shed 4 bases and J shed 4 bases, with 13 bases lying between them. The CDR3 contains 15 residues. Germline CDR1 is MNHEY and CDR2 is SMNVEV (reference sequence). The CDR3 spells CASSSKRAVTGELFF. For the CDR3, the DNA is TGTGCCAGCAGTTCCAAGCGGGCCGTCACCGGGGAGCTGTTTTTT.

The rearrangement joins TRBV4-1 to TRBJ2-5, with D unresolved. The CDR3 is 13 residues long. Looked up from germline, CDR1 is MGHRA and CDR2 is YSYEKL. V shed 1 base and J shed 3 bases, with 6 bases lying between them. The CDR3 loop reads CASSQGSEETQYF. The CDR3 DNA sequence: TGCGCCAGCAGCCAAGGCAGTGAAGAGACCCAGTACTTC.

CDR3 DNA sequence: TGCGCCAGCAGCCACCGGGACAGGGGAACGGACAATGAGCAGTTCTTC. Its translation is CASSHRDRGTDNEQFF. V and J are TRBV4-3 and TRBJ2-1; 10 nucleotides line up with TRBD1. This CDR3 region has 16 residues. V was clipped by 3 bases and J by 5 bases; unmatched bases: 7. Germline V lookup: CDR1 LGHNA, CDR2 YSLEER.

The chain is built from TRBV25-1 and TRBJ2-3; 11 bases align to TRBD2. V was pared by 6 bases and J by 5 bases, with 7 bases of the junction left unmatched. In germline, CDR1 is MGHDK, CDR2 SYGVNS. The CDR3 has 15 amino acids. The CDR3 DNA is TGTGCCAGCAGCCTTAGCGGGGGGGCGAAAGATACGCAGTATTTT. Protein sequence: CASSLSGGAKDTQYF.

The chain joins TRBV6-1 to TRBJ2-7, with 9 bases lining up with TRBD1. The CDR3 covers 13 residues. CDR1 and CDR2 from the germline V gene are MNHNS and SASEGT. With V trimmed by 10 bases and J by 6 bases, 10 bases remained unmatched. CDR3 nucleotide sequence: TGTGCCACGACCGGGACAGGGCTTGCCGAGCAGTACTTC. Amino acid sequence: CATTGTGLAEQYF.

The chain uses TRBV11-2 and TRBJ1-1; possible D gene TRBD1, 6 bases. V lost 5 bases, J lost 6 bases, and 19 bases lay in between. The CDR3 is made up of 15 amino acids. CDR1 is SGHAT and CDR2 is FQNNGV in the germline V gene. For the CDR3, the DNA is TGTGCCAGCAGCGTAAACAGGGTTGGGGGCTCTGAAGCTTTCTTT. Its protein is CASSVNRVGGSEAFF.

V and J are TRBV7-9 and TRBJ1-4, with 7 bases identical to TRBD1. Germline CDR1 SEHNR, CDR2 FQNEAQ (reference sequence). The CDR3 totals 15 residues. Trimming removed 1 base from V and 11 bases from J; junction bases left unmatched: 10. The DNA for the CDR3 is TGTGCCAGCAGCTTAGGACAGGGTCCGGGGAGGAAACTGTTTTTT. It encodes CASSLGQGPGRKLFF.

The chain joins TRBV6-1 to TRBJ2-3; D is perhaps TRBD2 (7 bases). The germline V and J ends were trimmed by 1 base and 0 bases, with 17 bases remaining between them. This CDR3 has 18 residues. Per the germline V gene, CDR1 is MNHNS and CDR2 is SASEGT. This CDR3 is CASSEGGRGPTSTDTQYF. The CDR3 DNA reads TGTGCCAGCAGTGAAGGGGGGCGGGGGCCAACTAGCACAGATACGCAGTATTTT.

The CDR3 DNA reads TGTGCCAGCAGGAAGATAAACAGAGATACGCAGTATTTT. Protein sequence: CASRKINRDTQYF. This chain links TRBV6-1 with TRBJ2-3; no reliable D call. The CDR3 has 13 amino acids. The ends were cut back, 6 bases at V and 5 bases at J, with 12 bases in the middle. Per germline, CDR1 MNHNS and CDR2 SASEGT.

This rearrangement joins TRBV4-1 to TRBJ1-6; 10 nucleotides line up with TRBD1. Germline CDR1 reads MGHRA; CDR2 reads YSYEKL. The CDR3 runs 19 residues. V trimming: 2 bases; J trimming: 8 bases; junction bases outside the gene matches: 15. The CDR3 here is CASSQPRDRGNSGDSPLHF. CDR3 nucleotide sequence: TGCGCCAGCAGCCAACCCCGGGACAGGGGAAATAGTGGTGATTCACCCCTCCACTTT.

This chain uses TRBV6-1 with TRBJ1-1; tentative D call: TRBD1 (5 bases). Trimming removed 8 bases at V and 3 bases at J, with 13 bases between. Germline V CDR1 and CDR2: MNHNS, SASEGT. The CDR3 totals 13 residues. CDR3 nucleotide sequence: TGTGCCAGCGCCCCCAAGGGGTACACTGAAGCTTTCTTT. Protein: CASAPKGYTEAFF.

The rearrangement links TRBV5-1 to TRBJ2-3; the D is unclear. CDR3 length equals 18 residues. Germline V lookup: CDR1 SGHRS, CDR2 YFSETQ. V was shortened by 6 bases and J by 5 bases, with 28 bases between the two germline ends. The CDR3 bases are TGCGCCAGCAATCCCCCTGCCCGGAAGCACGCTAGAATAGATACGCAGTATTTT. Amino acid sequence: CASNPPARKHARIDTQYF.

This clone was detected a few times. The chain is built from TRBV9 and TRBJ1-2; 8 nucleotides agree with TRBD1. Trimming at V came to 5 bases and at J to 0 bases, leaving 9 bases not matched to a gene. The CDR3 runs 16 residues. Looked up from germline, CDR1 is SGDLS and CDR2 is YYNGEE. The CDR3 coding sequence is TGTGCCAGCAGGGGACAGGTCCCCTACTCTAACTATGGCTACACCTTC. Protein product: CASRGQVPYSNYGYTF.

This clone was detected only once. The V and J genes are TRBV15 and TRBJ1-4, with D possibly TRBD1 on 6 matching bases. The CDR3 has 14 residues. The germline CDR1 and CDR2 sequences are LNHNV and YYDKDF (reference sequence). The V gene lost 7 bases and the J gene lost 1 base, with 10 bases spanning the gap. CDR3 loop: CATIEDRTNEKLFF. The CDR3, as DNA: TGTGCCACCATCGAGGACAGAACTAATGAAAAACTGTTTTTT.

The rearrangement joins TRBV6-5 to TRBJ2-7, with D unclear. The CDR3 is made up of 13 amino acids. Trimming pared 2 bases from V and 1 base from J, leaving 6 bases between. CDR1 is MNHEY and CDR2 is SVGAGI in the germline V gene. The CDR3 reads CASSYGPSYEQYF. In nucleotides, the CDR3 is TGTGCCAGCAGTTACGGGCCATCCTACGAGCAGTACTTC.

The chain is built from TRBV2 and TRBJ2-2, with TRBD1 as a possible D gene (6 bases). With 2 bases removed from V and 7 bases from J, the gap between germline ends came to 23 bases. The CDR3 totals 18 residues. Germline V gene lookup returns CDR1 SNHLY and CDR2 FYNNEI. The CDR3 DNA reads TGTGCCAGCAGTGAACATTTCTCCTACCAGGGGATATACGGGGAGCTGTTTTTT. The encoded protein is CASSEHFSYQGIYGELFF.

This clone was detected a few times. The V gene is TRBV7-2, the J gene TRBJ2-1, with 7 nucleotides matching TRBD2. The CDR3 has 21 residues. The germline CDR1 and CDR2 sequences are SGHTA and FQGNSA. Germline trimming cut 0 bases from V and 4 bases from J; bases unmatched to any gene: 21. This CDR3 is CASSLASWSGRVSQRYNEQFF. CDR3 coding DNA: TGTGCCAGCAGCTTAGCATCCTGGAGTGGGAGGGTGTCCCAACGTTACAATGAGCAGTTCTTC.

The V gene is TRBV20-1, the J gene TRBJ2-1; D remains unclear. The CDR3 runs to 10 residues. With 5 bases removed from V and 6 bases from J, the gap between germline ends came to 5 bases. The V gene's germline CDR1 is DFQATT and CDR2 SNEGSKA (reference sequence). CDR3 sequence: CSAPINEQFF. In DNA, the CDR3 is TGCAGTGCTCCCATCAATGAGCAGTTCTTC.

The rearrangement joins TRBV5-1 to TRBJ2-1; TRBD1 matches at 8 bases. Germline lookup yields CDR1 SGHRS and CDR2 YFSETQ. The CDR3 has 17 amino acids. J gave up 3 bases and V 7 bases, and 15 bases lay outside the gene matches. DNA of the CDR3: TGCGCCAGCCCCTCTGCCGGGACAGGACCCTACTACAATGAGCAGTTCTTC. Amino acid sequence: CASPSAGTGPYYNEQFF.

This clone was found once. CDR3 region: CASTPATSGLYNEQFF. CDR3 coding DNA: TGTGCCAGCACCCCCGCGACTAGCGGGCTTTACAATGAGCAGTTCTTC. The chain links TRBV11-2 to TRBJ2-1, with 10 bases that match TRBD2. This CDR3 region has 16 residues. Losses at the gene ends were 7 bases for V and 4 bases for J; bases not matched to a gene: 10. In germline, CDR1 is SGHAT, CDR2 FQNNGV. The full variable domain, its missing parts supplied by reference TRBV11-2 and TRBJ2-1, is EAGVAQSPRYKIIEKRQSVAFWCNPISGHATLYWYQQILGQGPKLLIQFQNNGVVDDSQLPKDRFSAERLKGVDSTLKIQPAKLEDSAVYLCASTPATSGLYNEQFFGPGTRLTVL.

The J gene is TRBJ2-5, the V gene TRBV28, with TRBD1 identical over 11 bases. The trim removed 3 bases at V and 6 bases at J, leaving 9 bases unmatched. This CDR3 region has 16 residues. Germline assignment: CDR1 MDHEN and CDR2 SYDVKM. The CDR3 DNA follows: TGTGCCAGCAGTTTTCCCCTCGGGACAGGGGGGAAGACCCAGTACTTC. Its protein is CASSFPLGTGGKTQYF.

The chain combines TRBV4-1 with TRBJ2-1, with 14 nucleotides matching TRBD2. The germline V gene has CDR1 MGHRA and CDR2 YSYEKL. The ends lost 7 bases at V and 0 bases at J; junction bases unmatched: 5. This CDR3 comprises 17 residues. Written as DNA, the CDR3 is TGCGCCAGCAAGGGACTAGCGGGGGAAAGCTCCTACAATGAGCAGTTCTTC. Its translation is CASKGLAGESSYNEQFF.

The genes are TRBV7-6 and TRBJ1-2; 9 positions agree with TRBD1. In germline, CDR1 is SGHVS, CDR2 FNYEAQ. The ends lost 1 base at V and 8 bases at J; junction bases unmatched: 14. The CDR3 has 17 amino acids. The CDR3 DNA reads TGTGCCAGCAGCTTAGATTTTGGGACAGGGAGTTCCGGAGGCTACACCTTC. It is translated as CASSLDFGTGSSGGYTF.